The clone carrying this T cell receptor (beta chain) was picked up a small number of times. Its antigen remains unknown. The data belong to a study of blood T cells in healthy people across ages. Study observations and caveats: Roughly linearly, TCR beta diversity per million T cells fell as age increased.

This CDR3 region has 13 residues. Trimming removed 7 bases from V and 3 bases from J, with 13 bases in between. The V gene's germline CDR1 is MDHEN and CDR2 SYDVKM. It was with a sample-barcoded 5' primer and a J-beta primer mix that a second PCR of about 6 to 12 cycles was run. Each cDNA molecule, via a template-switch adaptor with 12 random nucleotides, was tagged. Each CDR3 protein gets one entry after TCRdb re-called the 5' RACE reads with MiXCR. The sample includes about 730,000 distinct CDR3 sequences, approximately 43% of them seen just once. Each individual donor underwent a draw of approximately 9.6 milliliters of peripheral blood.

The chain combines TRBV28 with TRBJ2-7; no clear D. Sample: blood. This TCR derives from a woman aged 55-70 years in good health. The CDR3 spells CASIGAGNYEQYF. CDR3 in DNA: TGTGCCAGCATCGGTGCAGGAAACTACGAGCAGTACTTC.